The 7 T cell receptor beta chains below were found in one sample sequenced in a study of identical twins. TCRdb reprocessed the 5' RACE reads via MiXCR and lists one record per CDR3 protein. The repertoire holds some 710,000 distinct CDR3 sequences, with roughly 6% as singletons. Sequencing input: naive T cells sorted from blood. The receptors were gathered from a man between 18 and 35 years old in good health.

This clonotype was picked up a small number of times. V and J are TRBV6-5 and TRBJ2-5; D may correspond to TRBD1 or TRBD2 (5 bases each). Trimming stripped 2 bases from V and 5 bases from J, with 6 bases between. This CDR3 spans 12 amino acids. Germline lookup yields CDR1 MNHEY and CDR2 SVGAGI. The CDR3 DNA is TGTGCCAGCAGTTACGAGGGGGAGACCCAGTACTTC. It translates to CASSYEGETQYF.

This clonotype was picked up a small number of times. The rearrangement uses TRBV12-3 or TRBV12-4 and TRBJ1-4, with 8 bases lining up with TRBD1. This CDR3 region has 14 residues. The ends lost 6 bases at V and 4 bases at J; junction bases unmatched: 4. CDR3: CASSRTGSNEKLFF. In nucleotides, the CDR3 is TGTGCCAGCAGCCGGACAGGGAGTAATGAAAAACTGTTTTTT.

This clonotype was counted between two and nine times. V and J are TRBV7-9 and TRBJ2-5; D is perhaps TRBD1 (5 bases). The germline CDR1 and CDR2 sequences are SEHNR and FQNEAQ (reference sequence). CDR3 length: 15 residues. Trimming pared 0 bases from V and 5 bases from J, leaving 13 bases between. As DNA, the CDR3 is TGTGCCAGCAGCTTAGCGGGGCCTAGAGGCGAGACCCAGTACTTC. Protein product: CASSLAGPRGETQYF. The full variable domain, with the rest looked up from reference TRBV7-9 and TRBJ2-5, is DTGVSQNPRHKITKRGQNVTFRCDPISEHNRLYWYRQTLGQGPEFLTYFQNEAQLEKSRLLSDRFSAERPKGSFSTLEIQRTEQGDSAMYLCASSLAGPRGETQYFGPGTRLLVL.

This clonotype was counted a few times. The chain joins TRBV7-9 to TRBJ2-2; D unclear. V was trimmed by 1 base and J by 4 bases, leaving 13 bases between them. This CDR3 has 16 amino acids. Per germline, CDR1 SEHNR and CDR2 FQNEAQ (reference sequence). The CDR3, as DNA: TGTGCCAGCAGCTTAGGTCAAACAGTGGGCACCGGGGAGCTGTTTTTT. It specifies CASSLGQTVGTGELFF.

Many counts were recorded for this clonotype. This chain uses TRBV5-1 with TRBJ2-5; either TRBD1 or TRBD2 may supply D (5 bases each). V was cut by 1 base and J by 5 bases, with 9 bases left in between. The germline V gene has CDR1 SGHRS and CDR2 YFSETQ. CDR3 length equals 13 residues. The CDR3 spells CASSLSGSETQYF. CDR3 nucleotides: TGCGCCAGCAGCTTGTCAGGGAGTGAGACCCAGTACTTC.

Ten or more counts support this clonotype. The chain employs TRBV21-1 and TRBJ2-7; the table names TRBD2, a call not compared with the DNA. TRBV21-1 corresponds to a pseudogene. The CDR3 is 17 amino acids. CDR3 bases: TGTGCCAGCAGCAGAACCATTAGCGGGAGGCCCTATTACGAGCAGTACGTC. Its protein is CASSRTISGRPYYEQYV.

This clonotype was seen only a few times. The rearrangement uses TRBV7-9 and TRBJ1-2; a weak D match, TRBD1 (5 bases). This CDR3 spans 12 amino acids. Germline assignment: CDR1 SEHNR and CDR2 FQNEAQ (reference sequence). V was trimmed by 3 bases and J by 10 bases, leaving 12 bases between them. CDR3 DNA sequence: TGTGCCAGCAGCTTTTTGGGGGGGGACTACACCTTC. It encodes CASSFLGGDYTF.